The 32 T cell receptor beta chains below were found in one sample sequenced in a study of blood T cell repertoires in COVID-19. The table came from immunoSEQ multiplex PCR; TCRdb's copy has only in-frame clones and leaves some out. The table lists 100,000 to 150,000 clones, about four fifths of them singletons. Material: peripheral blood. The receptors shown here come from a man aged 35-49 years with active or convalescent COVID-19.

The chain couples TRBV7-3 to TRBJ1-3; 7 positions match TRBD1. CDR3 size: 16 residues. V dropped 5 bases and J dropped 3; count of bases not matched to a gene: 10. Germline CDR1 and CDR2: SGHTA and FQGTGA. Written as DNA, the CDR3 is TGTGCCAGCAGCCCGACTTTCTACAGGGGTGGAAACACCATATATTTT. As protein: CASSPTFYRGGNTIYF.

This chain joins TRBV11-3 and TRBJ2-2; 7 bases match TRBD1. V lost 4 bases, J lost 5 bases, and 10 bases stayed unmatched. The CDR3 loop spans 16 amino acids. Germline V gene data show CDR1 as SGHNT and CDR2 as YENEEA. Here the CDR3 reads CASSWESGGWTGELFF. CDR3 nucleotide sequence: TGTGCCAGCAGCTGGGAGTCAGGGGGTTGGACCGGGGAGCTGTTTTTT.

Ten or more counts support this clone. The chain has TRBV18 and TRBJ1-2; D uncertain. V gave up 0 bases and J gave up 8 bases, with 16 bases separating them. The CDR3 is 15 residues long. The germline V gene has CDR1 KGHSH and CDR2 LQKENI. CDR3: CASSPPAGKLWGYTF. For the CDR3, the DNA is TGTGCCAGCTCACCACCGGCTGGAAAACTATGGGGCTACACCTTC.

This rearrangement joins TRBV6-4 to TRBJ2-3; 7 nucleotides match TRBD2. CDR1 and CDR2 from the germline V gene are MRHNA and SNTAGT. The CDR3 spans 15 residues. V shed 3 bases and J 5 bases; nucleotides not matched to a gene: 8. CDR3 sequence: CASSDSGLGRDTQYF. The CDR3 DNA reads TGTGCCAGCAGTGATTCCGGACTAGGTCGAGATACGCAGTATTTT.

CDR3 nucleotide sequence: TGTGCCAGCAGCGTTGGGACTTCCGGGACCGGGGAGCTGTTTTTT. This translates into CASSVGTSGTGELFF. The chain recombines TRBV6-5 with TRBJ2-2; possible D gene TRBD2, 6 bases. This CDR3 spans 15 amino acids. CDR1 and CDR2 from the germline V gene are MNHEY and SVGAGI. V was clipped by 6 bases and J by 5 bases, with 16 bases between them.

The chain couples TRBV7-2 to TRBJ1-1; D gene ambiguous. CDR1 is SGHTA and CDR2 is FQGNSA in the germline V gene. Trimming pared 0 bases from V and 0 bases from J, leaving 8 bases between. The CDR3 spans 15 residues. The CDR3 nucleotides are TGTGCCAGCAGCTTAGCGTGGGCCCTGAACACTGAAGCTTTCTTT. Amino acids: CASSLAWALNTEAFF.

Comment on this clone: The sample holds other DNA sequences that translate to the same CDR3. The rearrangement links TRBV5-1 to TRBJ2-5; the D is unclear. The germline CDR1 and CDR2 sequences are SGHRS and YFSETQ. This CDR3 spans 11 amino acids. The V end was cut by 3 bases, the J end by 2 bases, with 2 bases between. The CDR3 DNA reads TGCGCCAGCAGCTCGCAAGAGACCCAGTACTTC. Translation gives CASSSQETQYF.

This clone was detected a few times. The chain recombines TRBV5-1 with TRBJ1-2, with 7 bases that match TRBD1. From germline, CDR1 is SGHRS and CDR2 YFSETQ. This CDR3 contains 14 residues. The ends lost 4 bases at V and 3 bases at J; junction bases unmatched: 6. The CDR3 DNA reads TGCGCCAGCAGCAAAACCGGGACAGACTATGGCTACACCTTC. Translated, it gives CASSKTGTDYGYTF.

The V and J genes are TRBV5-1 and TRBJ2-7, with 8 bases fitting TRBD1. The CDR3 contains 14 residues. CDR1 and CDR2 (germline): SGHRS, YFSETQ. V lost 1 base to trimming and J lost 2 bases; unmatched junction nucleotides: 2. CDR3 in amino acids: CASSLMGQAYEQYF. The CDR3 nucleotides are TGCGCCAGCAGCTTGATGGGACAGGCCTACGAGCAGTACTTC.

J is TRBJ2-1 and V is TRBV25-1, with 7 nucleotides matching TRBD1. The CDR3 is 16 residues long. Per germline, CDR1 MGHDK and CDR2 SYGVNS. V lost 4 bases, J lost 0 bases, and 6 bases stayed unmatched. CDR3 residues: CASSGGQSISYNEQFF. The CDR3, as DNA: TGTGCCAGCAGTGGGGGACAGTCAATCTCCTACAATGAGCAGTTCTTC.

The J gene is TRBJ2-6, the V gene TRBV6-2 or TRBV6-3; D may be TRBD1 (6 bases). This CDR3 is built from 14 residues. V was clipped by 0 bases and J by 13 bases, with 13 bases between them. Germline loops: CDR1 MNHEY, CDR2 SVGEGT. The CDR3 loop reads CASSYSNRAIVLTF. CDR3 in DNA: TGTGCCAGCAGTTACTCAAACAGGGCGATTGTCCTGACTTTC.

This rearrangement joins TRBV7-8 to TRBJ2-5, with D maybe TRBD2 (6 bases). Trimming cost V 1 base and J 3 bases, with 18 bases left between them. Germline V gene sequence: CDR1 SGHVS, CDR2 FQNEAQ. This CDR3 contains 17 residues. The CDR3 DNA reads as TGTGCCAGCAGCTTAGAACGTTTGGGACTTGAAAAAGAGACCCAGTACTTC. Its translation: CASSLERLGLEKETQYF.

This clone was detected only once. The chain recombines TRBV20-1 with TRBJ1-2, with D uncertain. Germline V gene sequence: CDR1 DFQATT, CDR2 SNEGSKA (reference sequence). The CDR3 runs to 11 residues. V was trimmed by 5 bases and J by 0 bases, leaving 4 bases between them. DNA of the CDR3: TGCAGTGCTTCAGCTAACTATGGCTACACCTTC. Encoded protein: CSASANYGYTF.

The V and J genes are TRBV5-1 and TRBJ2-7; TRBD1 agrees at 7 bases. Germline V gene lookup returns CDR1 SGHRS and CDR2 YFSETQ. J was trimmed by 5 bases and V by 0 bases; bases with no gene match: 14. The CDR3 is made up of 17 amino acids. CDR3 coding DNA: TGCGCCAGCAGCTTGGGCCGCGGACCGACAGGGAAGAACGAGCAGTACTTC. Protein: CASSLGRGPTGKNEQYF.

The chain recombines TRBV10-3 with TRBJ2-2, with 7 nucleotides matching TRBD2. After removal of 6 bases from V and 0 bases from J, the junction contained 7 bases not matched to a gene. This CDR3 is 16 amino acids long. Germline V gene sequence: CDR1 ENHRY, CDR2 SYGVKD. The CDR3: CAISARGESNTGELFF. CDR3 bases: TGTGCCATCAGCGCCCGGGGGGAGTCGAACACCGGGGAGCTGTTTTTT.

The gene calls are TRBV7-2 and TRBJ2-1, with 9 bases aligning to TRBD2. The CDR3 is made up of 15 amino acids. Germline V lookup: CDR1 SGHTA, CDR2 FQGNSA. V lost 6 bases and J lost 7; bases outside the gene matches: 10. The CDR3 loop reads CASSYRGGVRNEQFF. CDR3 coding DNA: TGTGCCAGCAGTTACCGCGGGGGGGTTAGAAATGAGCAGTTCTTC.

V and J are TRBV7-2 and TRBJ1-4, with 7 bases identical to TRBD1. The CDR3 loop spans 14 amino acids. After removal of 5 bases from V and 4 bases from J, the junction contained 4 bases not matched to a gene. The V gene's germline CDR1 is SGHTA and CDR2 FQGNSA. The CDR3 DNA reads as TGTGCCAGCAGCCGCGACAGGGTTAATGAAAAACTGTTTTTT. Amino acids: CASSRDRVNEKLFF.

The chain carries TRBV5-1 and TRBJ2-7, with 14 bases that match TRBD2. CDR1 is SGHRS and CDR2 is YFSETQ in the germline V gene. The J segment lost 4 bases and the V segment lost 4 bases, leaving 7 bases of the junction unmatched. This CDR3 is built from 16 residues. Here the CDR3 DNA reads TGCGCCAGCAGCGCGGCCGGGACTAGCGGGGGATACGAGCAGTACTTC. Encoded protein: CASSAAGTSGGYEQYF.

V and J are TRBV7-9 and TRBJ2-2, with D tentatively TRBD2 (6 bases). CDR3 length: 15 amino acids. Trimming stripped 10 bases from V and 2 bases from J, with 17 bases between. CDR1 is SEHNR, CDR2 FQNEAQ, per germline (reference sequence). The DNA of the CDR3 is TGTGCCAACACCGAGGGCGGGGCAAACACCGGGGAGCTGTTTTTT. Translation: CANTEGGANTGELFF.

The chain employs TRBV12-5 and TRBJ1-1; no clear D. This CDR3 comprises 9 residues. V was cut by 4 bases and J by 9 bases, with 3 bases left in between. Germline CDR1 LGHNT, CDR2 FRNRAP. The CDR3 is CASGSKAFF. The CDR3 region has the DNA TGTGCTAGTGGTTCCAAAGCTTTCTTT.

The chain uses TRBV7-9 and TRBJ2-1; TRBD2 matches at 9 bases. From germline, CDR1 is SEHNR and CDR2 FQNEAQ (reference sequence). Trimming removed 2 bases from V and 4 bases from J; junction bases left unmatched: 3. This CDR3 has 15 amino acids. CDR3 loop: CASSLSSGGYNEQFF. CDR3 DNA: TGTGCCAGCAGCTTAAGTAGCGGGGGATACAATGAGCAGTTCTTC.

The chain combines TRBV6-6 with TRBJ2-7; tentatively, D is TRBD2 (7 bases). The CDR3 loop spans 15 amino acids. CDR1 and CDR2 from the germline V gene are MNHNY and SVGAGI (reference sequence). The germline V and J ends were trimmed by 2 bases and 4 bases, with 15 bases remaining between them. In DNA, the CDR3 is TGTGCCAGCAGTTACGGGGCGGGGGCCTTTTACGAGCAGTACTTC. Translating it yields CASSYGAGAFYEQYF.

A few counts support this clone. The V call is TRBV7-2, the J call TRBJ2-7, with D possibly being TRBD2 (6 bases). The V gene's germline CDR1 is SGHTA and CDR2 FQGNSA. The CDR3 length is 16 residues. V lost 3 bases, J lost 3 bases, and 18 bases lay in between. The CDR3 loop reads CASSFFAGGSLYEQYF. The CDR3 nucleotides are TGTGCCAGCAGCTTTTTTGCCGGGGGATCTCTCTACGAGCAGTACTTC.

The chain employs TRBV6-5 and TRBJ1-1; 8 nucleotides match TRBD1. Germline V gene sequence: CDR1 MNHEY, CDR2 SVGAGI. The trim removed 6 bases at V and 5 bases at J, leaving 8 bases unmatched. CDR3 length: 14 amino acids. In nucleotides, the CDR3 is TGTGCCAGCAGCTTTTCACAGGGGGGGACTGAAGCTTTCTTT. Its protein is CASSFSQGGTEAFF.

This clone was observed a single time. The CDR3 sequence is CASSLSSGPYEQYF. CDR3 nucleotides: TGTGCCAGCAGTTTATCTTCAGGGCCCTACGAGCAGTACTTC. V is TRBV27 and J is TRBJ2-7, with D perhaps matching TRBD1 (5 bases). The V gene's germline CDR1 is MNHEY and CDR2 SMNVEV (reference sequence). There are 14 residues in the CDR3. The V and J ends lost 0 bases and 2 bases respectively, with 8 bases between them.

This clone was counted once. This chain links TRBV7-2 with TRBJ2-3; no clear D gene. The CDR3 has 12 residues. V lost 3 bases and J 6 bases, leaving 7 bases between the germline ends. Germline CDR1 SGHTA, CDR2 FQGNSA. The CDR3 sequence: CASSLGVDTQYF. In DNA, the CDR3 is TGTGCCAGCAGCTTGGGCGTGGATACGCAGTATTTT.

This clone was detected ten times or more. This rearrangement joins TRBV3-1 (or the pseudogene TRBV3-2) to TRBJ2-7, with D possibly being TRBD1 (5 bases). Germline CDR1 is LGHDT and CDR2 is YNNKEL (reference sequence). The CDR3 runs to 12 residues. Trimming removed 2 bases from V and 7 bases from J, with 9 bases in between. This CDR3 is CASSQTGFEQYF. The CDR3 nucleotides read TGTGCCAGCAGCCAAACAGGTTTTGAGCAGTACTTC.

The chain employs TRBV6-5 and TRBJ2-7; possible D gene TRBD1, 5 bases. The CDR3 contains 14 residues. Germline CDR1 MNHEY, CDR2 SVGAGI. V dropped 7 bases and J dropped 0 bases, with 13 bases sitting between them. The CDR3 sequence: CASMNRGPSYEQYF. The CDR3 coding sequence is TGTGCCAGCATGAATAGGGGTCCCTCCTACGAGCAGTACTTC.

The V call is TRBV11-2, the J call TRBJ2-5, with 13 bases that match TRBD2. Germline lookup yields CDR1 SGHAT and CDR2 FQNNGV. The J segment lost 4 bases and the V segment lost 5 bases, leaving 13 bases of the junction unmatched. The CDR3 consists of 18 residues. DNA of the CDR3: TGTGCCAGCAGCCCGGGACTAGCGGGAATGCGTTCTAGAGAGACCCAGTACTTC. Residues: CASSPGLAGMRSRETQYF.

This clone occurred many times. Other DNA sequences from this sample encode an identical CDR3 as well. The genes are TRBV7-9 and TRBJ1-2, with D perhaps TRBD1 (6 bases). V gave up 3 bases and J gave up 7 bases, with 6 bases separating them. The CDR3 spans 11 residues. CDR1 SEHNR and CDR2 FQNEAQ come from the germline V gene (reference sequence). CDR3 in amino acids: CASSLGAGYTF. The CDR3 bases are TGTGCCAGCAGCTTGGGGGCTGGCTACACCTTC.

This chain joins TRBV30 and TRBJ1-4, with 8 bases aligning to TRBD1. CDR1 is GTSNPN, CDR2 SVGIG, per germline (reference sequence). CDR3 length equals 11 residues. V shed 1 base and J 12 bases; nucleotides not matched to a gene: 1. CDR3 amino acids: CAWSGDRQLFF. The CDR3 nucleotides are TGTGCCTGGAGTGGGGACAGGCAACTGTTTTTT. The full variable domain, in which reference TRBV30 and TRBJ1-4 provide the parts outside the CDR3, is SQTIHQWPATLVQPVGSPLSLECTVEGTSNPNLYWYRQAAGRGLQLLFYSVGIGQISSEVPQNLSASRPQDRQFILSSKKLLLSDSGFYLCAWSGDRQLFFGSGTQLSVL.

In this sample, this clone turned up once. The CDR3 sequence is CASSSGTGELGYTF. The CDR3 DNA follows: TGTGCCAGCTCATCCGGGACAGGGGAGCTTGGCTACACCTTC. J is TRBJ1-2 and V is TRBV18, with 10 bases lining up with TRBD1. Germline CDR1 is KGHSH and CDR2 is LQKENI. CDR3 length equals 14 residues. Germline trimming cut 5 bases from V and 7 bases from J; bases unmatched to any gene: 7.